This T cell receptor (beta chain) was found in a study of blood T cells in healthy people across ages. Looking at the study overall: Template switching recovered approximately one barcoded beta molecule for every two T cells. Notes on the study in general: Strong correlation linked observed beta diversity and percent naive T cells.

The donors, all healthy, were Caucasians living in Russia, aged about 6 to 90. Remarks on this clonotype: Its antigen is not known.

Combining a sample-barcoded 5' primer with a J-beta primer mix, a second PCR ran for roughly 7 to 11 cycles. Every sample gave at least 2.5 million paired-end reads containing CDR3. TCRdb fed the 5' RACE reads into MiXCR, producing one record per CDR3 protein. Of approximately 1,700,000 distinct CDR3 sequences in the sample, more than 35% are singletons; the top ten hold more than 20%. The sequence came from a human donor in good health. Sequencing used blood.

The CDR3 protein is CASGDPRQGGDTQYF. The CDR3 DNA follows: TGCGCCAGCGGAGACCCGCGACAGGGGGGCGATACGCAGTATTTT. This chain links TRBV5-1 with TRBJ2-3; TRBD1 aligns across 9 bases. V gave up 7 bases and J gave up 6 bases; unmatched junction bases: 12. Germline loops: CDR1 SGHRS, CDR2 YFSETQ. The CDR3 is 15 residues long.